This is a list of T cell receptor beta chains from one sample in a study of CD4 T cells in relation to SARS-CoV-2 and coronaviruses. Which antigens these TCRs recognize remains unknown. Data came from immunoSEQ multiplex PCR; TCRdb stores just in-frame clones and leaves some out. The table has tens of thousands of clones, about 76% seen once. Specimen: CD4+ T cells from PBMCs, cultured in vitro. These receptors were obtained from a human donor in good health. Each CDR3 is given with its conserved first and last residue. The D gene is left open where the match is weak. The listing skips clone size in some rows; elsewhere it reads once, few, many or a size class.

cdr3_nt cdr3_aa j_call d_call cdr3_length clone_size v_call
TGCAGTGCTAGTCTGGTAGCGGGAGTCAACGAGCAGTACTTC CSASLVAGVNEQYF TRBJ2-7 TRBD2 14 once TRBV20-1
TGTGCCAGCAGCGTAGTCGGGGGACAGACGTACAATGAGCAGTTCTTC CASSVVGGQTYNEQFF TRBJ2-1 NA 16 NA TRBV9
TGTGCCAGCAGCCACCCCGGGACAGGGGGCCGGGAGACCCAGTACTTC CASSHPGTGGRETQYF TRBJ2-5 TRBD1 16 NA TRBV6-6
TGTGCCAGCAGGGATTGGACGGAAGCTAACTATGGCTACACCTTC CASRDWTEANYGYTF TRBJ1-2 NA 15 few TRBV11-2
TGTGCCAGCATTCCAGAGGCTAGCGGGACCTACGAGCAGTACTTC CASIPEASGTYEQYF TRBJ2-7 TRBD2 15 NA TRBV2
TGTGCCAGCAGCAACAGGGGCGGCTACACCTTC CASSNRGGYTF TRBJ1-2 TRBD1 11 NA TRBV12-3/TRBV12-4
TGTGCCAGCAGCGGGGGTCGGTATGGCTACACCTTC CASSGGRYGYTF TRBJ1-2 NA 12 NA TRBV6-6
TGTGCCAGCAGCTTAGGTCCAGGGATCCAAGAGACCCAGTACTTC CASSLGPGIQETQYF TRBJ2-5 NA 15 once TRBV11-2
TGTGCCAGCAATTCGGGGTGGACTGAAGCTTTCTTT CASNSGWTEAFF TRBJ1-1 NA 12 NA TRBV12-3/TRBV12-4
TGCACCAGCAGTCTCGGCTTCGGGCAGTACTTC CTSSLGFGQYF TRBJ2-7 NA 11 NA TRBV1
TGTGCCAGCAGACGGGACTTGGGGTTCTACGAGCAGTACTTC CASRRDLGFYEQYF TRBJ2-7 NA 14 NA TRBV27
TGTGCCAGCAGCTTACCTCGGGGGACAGGTGGAGAGACCCAGTACTTC CASSLPRGTGGETQYF TRBJ2-5 TRBD1 16 NA TRBV7-8